This TCR beta chain was identified during a study of cytomegalovirus exposure and HLA in healthy donors. Across the whole study: The study's early data release held approximately 91 million unique TCRs from HLA-typed donors.

V lost 3 bases, J lost 3 bases, and 17 bases lay in between. The CDR3 extends over 15 amino acids. Germline CDR1 reads SQVTM; CDR2 reads ANQGSEA. A note on this clone: Its antigen is unknown.

Both 60 Vbeta primers and 13 Jbeta primers went into the PCR. This table comes from immunoSEQ multiplex PCR, and its TCRdb copy is limited to in-frame clones, with some not included. The table lists about 36,000 clones, 60% to 75% of them singletons. Study findings and constraints: Using a false discovery rate of 0.05, a later analysis showed that approximately 18,000 TCR beta sequences were associated with HLA alleles.

The sequence derives from a man aged 25 to 45 in good health and CMV-seronegative. Specimen: PBMCs. The chain uses TRBV29-1 and TRBJ1-2; possible D gene TRBD1, 5 bases. The chain's CDR3 is CSVEPTTGAHYGYTF. CDR3 bases: TGCAGCGTTGAGCCTACTACAGGTGCGCACTATGGCTACACCTTC. Together with reference TRBV29-1 and TRBJ1-2, the CDR3 gives the full variable domain: SAVISQKPSRDICQRGTSLTIQCQVDSQVTMMFWYRQQPGQSLTLIATANQGSEATYESGFVIDKFPISRPNLTFSTLTVSNMSPEDSSIYLCSVEPTTGAHYGYTFGSGTRLTVV.